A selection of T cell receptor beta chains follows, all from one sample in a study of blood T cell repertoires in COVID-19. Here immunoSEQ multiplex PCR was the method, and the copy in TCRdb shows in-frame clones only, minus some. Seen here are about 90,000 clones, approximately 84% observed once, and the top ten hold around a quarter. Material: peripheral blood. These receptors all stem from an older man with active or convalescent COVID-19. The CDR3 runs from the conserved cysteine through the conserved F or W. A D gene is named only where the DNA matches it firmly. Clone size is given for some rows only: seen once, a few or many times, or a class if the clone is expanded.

CDR3nt: TGTGCCAGTAGTAGCACCACAAACACTGAAGCTTTCTTT
CDR3aa: CASSSTTNTEAFF
len: 13
j_gene: TRBJ1-1
d_gene: -
v_gene: TRBV19
abundance: -

CDR3nt: TGTGCCAGCTCACAGGGACTGTTAGAGGAGCAGTTCTTC
CDR3aa: CASSQGLLEEQFF
len: 13
j_gene: TRBJ2-1
d_gene: -
v_gene: TRBV18
abundance: -

CDR3nt: TGTGCCATCAGTGAGTCCGGCACCGGGGAGCTGTTTTTT
CDR3aa: CAISESGTGELFF
len: 13
j_gene: TRBJ2-2
d_gene: -
v_gene: TRBV10-3
abundance: once

CDR3nt: TGCAGCGCCCGGACAGGGAGATACAATGAGCAGTTCTTC
CDR3aa: CSARTGRYNEQFF
len: 13
j_gene: TRBJ2-1
d_gene: TRBD1
v_gene: TRBV29-1
abundance: -

CDR3nt: TGTGCCAGCAGCTTAGCCTGGGGCCATTCTAATGAAAAACTGTTTTTT
CDR3aa: CASSLAWGHSNEKLFF
len: 16
j_gene: TRBJ1-4
d_gene: -
v_gene: TRBV11-2
abundance: -

CDR3nt: TGTGCCAGCACCTTCTCCCAGGCGCATGAGCAGTTCTTC
CDR3aa: CASTFSQAHEQFF
len: 13
j_gene: TRBJ2-1
d_gene: -
v_gene: TRBV12-3/TRBV12-4
abundance: once

CDR3nt: TGTGCCAGCAGCGAAGGGACAGGGGTGCCTAGCACAGATACGCAGTATTTT
CDR3aa: CASSEGTGVPSTDTQYF
len: 17
j_gene: TRBJ2-3
d_gene: TRBD1
v_gene: TRBV6-4
abundance: -

CDR3nt: TGTGCCACCAGTCGGGACAGGTTGAGGGATGAGCAGTTCTTC
CDR3aa: CATSRDRLRDEQFF
len: 14
j_gene: TRBJ2-1
d_gene: TRBD1
v_gene: TRBV15
abundance: many

CDR3nt: TGTGCCAGCAGAGGACTAGCGGGTACAGATACGCAGTATTTT
CDR3aa: CASRGLAGTDTQYF
len: 14
j_gene: TRBJ2-3
d_gene: TRBD2
v_gene: TRBV2
abundance: -

CDR3nt: TGTGCCAGCAGCCCGAACCTTGGAGGGCGGGAGCTGTTTTTT
CDR3aa: CASSPNLGGRELFF
len: 14
j_gene: TRBJ2-2
d_gene: -
v_gene: TRBV9
abundance: -

CDR3nt: TGTGCCAGCAGCTTGGAAGGGCTAGCGGGGGGCCGGGATACGCAGTATTTT
CDR3aa: CASSLEGLAGGRDTQYF
len: 17
j_gene: TRBJ2-3
d_gene: TRBD2
v_gene: TRBV5-8
abundance: -

CDR3nt: TGTGCCGGGGGGACCTCCGGGTACAATGAGCAGTTCTTC
CDR3aa: CAGGTSGYNEQFF
len: 13
j_gene: TRBJ2-1
d_gene: -
v_gene: TRBV7-9
abundance: few

CDR3nt: TGTGCCAGCTCACCATCCGGTGCCATTAACTATGGCTACACCTTC
CDR3aa: CASSPSGAINYGYTF
len: 15
j_gene: TRBJ1-2
d_gene: -
v_gene: TRBV18
abundance: -

CDR3nt: TGTGCCAGCAGCTTGGTGCACAGGGGGAACTATGGCTACACCTTC
CDR3aa: CASSLVHRGNYGYTF
len: 15
j_gene: TRBJ1-2
d_gene: TRBD1
v_gene: TRBV5-4
abundance: once

CDR3nt: TGTGCCTGGAGTGTAAGGAGGAACTCAAACTATGGCTACACCTTC
CDR3aa: CAWSVRRNSNYGYTF
len: 15
j_gene: TRBJ1-2
d_gene: -
v_gene: TRBV30
abundance: -

CDR3nt: TGCGCCAGCAGTGAGAGACCGGGACAGGTCACCTACGAGCAGTACTTC
CDR3aa: CASSERPGQVTYEQYF
len: 16
j_gene: TRBJ2-7
d_gene: TRBD1
v_gene: TRBV5-1
abundance: -

CDR3nt: TGTGCCAGCAGCCACGTCGGGGGTATGGGGGGGACTGGCTACACCTTC
CDR3aa: CASSHVGGMGGTGYTF
len: 16
j_gene: TRBJ1-2
d_gene: -
v_gene: TRBV11-2
abundance: -